This T cell receptor (beta chain) emerged from a study of blood T cell repertoires in COVID-19 (dated by TCRdb to between 2020 and 2021). The study in broad terms: Collaborator samples came from the United States, Italy and Spain and covered acute and convalescent phases of COVID-19. The prospective study material was composed of cDNA or gDNA derived from T cells, B-cell-depleted T cells, or PBMCs. Nearly every sample came with metadata listing a de-identified subject ID, COVID-19 status, age in years and sex. Subjects who had been exposed to COVID-19, were actively infected with it, or had recovered from it provided the deeply sampled blood TCRbeta repertoires that made up the dataset. The samples were drawn from the first 160 participants of the ongoing ImmuneRACE study and from 1,254 subjects provided by 6 global collaborators. The repertoires were released in a freely available public database meant as a resource for research on the immune response to SARS-CoV-2. Where available, HLA class I and class II types were taken from metadata supplied by the sample provider and were not determined by assay-based typing.

TCRbeta CDR3 regions were amplified from genomic DNA by means of the immunoSEQ Assay, a bias-controlled multiplex PCR. On the authors' methods: Within the assay, amplification of reference gene primers was used to estimate how many nucleated cells each sample contained. To quantify the absolute abundance of each unique TCRbeta CDR3 rearrangement, sequence reads were collapsed and filtered. For each sample, productive Simpson clonality was calculated as the square root of Simpson's diversity index over productive rearrangements. Here the immuneACCESS table is served through TCRdb, limited to in-frame sequences with V and J called. Missing clones are a known gap in these copies; in checked studies unresolved V genes cover under half, and the rest lacks a known reason. For V, J and clone size, that table is used; D and trimming come from the DNA. The sample table lists about 140,000 clones, 60% to 85% of them with a count of one. The top ten hold 4.5% of the sample.

The CDR3 sequence holds 16 residues, the cysteine and phenylalanine included. The entry retains the CDR3 DNA only, 48 bases that are in frame from base 1. CDR1 and CDR2 (SGHAT, FQDESV) derive from the germline V gene (reference sequence). V and J lose 1 base and 2 bases, and a span of 15 bases separates them. Whole blood was collected in K2EDTA tubes by collaborating institutions according to the institutions' own protocols. For TCRbeta analysis, collaborator samples were shipped as frozen whole blood, as isolated PBMCs, or as DNA extracted from either sample type. Study-level results and caveats: The amount of clinical and demographic metadata varied by source and participant and was provided uncurated.

Concerning this clone itself: The target of this receptor is not known. No base-level quality is on record; no much larger clone is a single base apart.

Source material: peripheral blood. This chain is built from TRBV11-1 and TRBJ2-7; the D gene cannot be named for sure. This TCR derives from a woman of 80 years or more with active or convalescent COVID-19. The CDR3 protein: CASSLVGLTLTYEQYF. At the DNA level, the sequence is TGTGCCAGCAGCTTAGTTGGCCTGACACTTACCTACGAGCAGTACTTC.